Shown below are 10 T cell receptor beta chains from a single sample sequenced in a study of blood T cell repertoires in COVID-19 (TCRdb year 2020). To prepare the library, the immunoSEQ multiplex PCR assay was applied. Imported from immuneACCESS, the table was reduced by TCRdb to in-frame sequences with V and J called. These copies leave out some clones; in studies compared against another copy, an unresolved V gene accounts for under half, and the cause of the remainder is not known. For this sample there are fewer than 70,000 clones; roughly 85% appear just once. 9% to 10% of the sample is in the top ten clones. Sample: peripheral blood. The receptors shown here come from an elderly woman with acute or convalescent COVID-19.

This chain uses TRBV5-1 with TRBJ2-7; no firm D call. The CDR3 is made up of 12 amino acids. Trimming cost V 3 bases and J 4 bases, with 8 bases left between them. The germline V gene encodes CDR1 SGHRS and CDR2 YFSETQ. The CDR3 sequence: CASSSTKYEQYF. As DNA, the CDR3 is TGCGCCAGCAGCTCTACGAAATACGAGCAGTACTTC.

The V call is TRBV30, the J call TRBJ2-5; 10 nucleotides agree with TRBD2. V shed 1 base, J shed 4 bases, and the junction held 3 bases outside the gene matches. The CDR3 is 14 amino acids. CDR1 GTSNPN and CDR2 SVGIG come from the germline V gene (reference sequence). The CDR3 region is CAWSGASGGETQYF. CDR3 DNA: TGTGCCTGGAGTGGGGCTAGCGGGGGAGAGACCCAGTACTTC. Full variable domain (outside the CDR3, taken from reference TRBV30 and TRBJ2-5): SQTIHQWPATLVQPVGSPLSLECTVEGTSNPNLYWYRQAAGRGLQLLFYSVGIGQISSEVPQNLSASRPQDRQFILSSKKLLLSDSGFYLCAWSGASGGETQYFGPGTRLLVL.

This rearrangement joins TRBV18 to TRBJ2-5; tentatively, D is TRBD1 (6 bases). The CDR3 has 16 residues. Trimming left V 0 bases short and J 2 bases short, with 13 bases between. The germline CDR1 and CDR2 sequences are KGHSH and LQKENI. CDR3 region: CASSPPDSKLQETQYF. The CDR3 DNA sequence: TGTGCCAGCTCACCACCGGACAGCAAACTACAAGAGACCCAGTACTTC.

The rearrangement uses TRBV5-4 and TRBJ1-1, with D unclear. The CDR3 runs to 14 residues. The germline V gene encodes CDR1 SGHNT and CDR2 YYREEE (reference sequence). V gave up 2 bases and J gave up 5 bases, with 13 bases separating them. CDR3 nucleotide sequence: TGTGCCAGCAGCTTAATTGACGGGAGGACTGAAGCTTTCTTT. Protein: CASSLIDGRTEAFF. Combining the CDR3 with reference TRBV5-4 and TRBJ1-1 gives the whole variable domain ETGVTQSPTHLIKTRGQQVTLRCSSQSGHNTVSWYQQALGQGPQFIFQYYREEENGRGNFPPRFSGLQFPNYSSELNVNALELDDSALYLCASSLIDGRTEAFFGQGTRLTVV.

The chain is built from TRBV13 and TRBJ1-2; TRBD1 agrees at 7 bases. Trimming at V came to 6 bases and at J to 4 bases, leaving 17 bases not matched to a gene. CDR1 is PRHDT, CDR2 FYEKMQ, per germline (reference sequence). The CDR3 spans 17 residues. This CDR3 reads CASREKGRQGSIYGYTF. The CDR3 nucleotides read TGTGCCAGCAGAGAGAAGGGGCGACAGGGTTCTATCTATGGCTACACCTTC.

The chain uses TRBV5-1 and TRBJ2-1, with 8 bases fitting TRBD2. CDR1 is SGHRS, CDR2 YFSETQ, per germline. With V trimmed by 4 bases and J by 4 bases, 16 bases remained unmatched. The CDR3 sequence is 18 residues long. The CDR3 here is CASSRGITGTREYNEQFF. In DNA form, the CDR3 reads TGCGCCAGCAGCAGGGGGATAACCGGGACTAGAGAATACAATGAGCAGTTCTTC. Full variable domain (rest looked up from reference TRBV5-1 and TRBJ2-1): KAGVTQTPRYLIKTRGQQVTLSCSPISGHRSVSWYQQTPGQGLQFLFEYFSETQRNKGNFPGRFSGRQFSNSRSEMNVSTLELGDSALYLCASSRGITGTREYNEQFFGPGTRLTVL.

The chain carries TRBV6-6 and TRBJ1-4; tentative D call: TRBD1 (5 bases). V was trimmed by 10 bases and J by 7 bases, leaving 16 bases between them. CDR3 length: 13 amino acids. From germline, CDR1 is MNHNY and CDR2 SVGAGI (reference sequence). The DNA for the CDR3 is TGTGCCACTTTTCAGGGTCTGGGTGAAAAACTGTTTTTT. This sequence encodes CATFQGLGEKLFF.

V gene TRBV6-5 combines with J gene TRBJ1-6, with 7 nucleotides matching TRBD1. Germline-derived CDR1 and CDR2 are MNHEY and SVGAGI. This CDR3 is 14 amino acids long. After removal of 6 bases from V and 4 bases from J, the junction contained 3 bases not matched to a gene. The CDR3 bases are TGTGCCAGCAGGGGGACAGTTTATAATTCACCCCTCCACTTT. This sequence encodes CASRGTVYNSPLHF.

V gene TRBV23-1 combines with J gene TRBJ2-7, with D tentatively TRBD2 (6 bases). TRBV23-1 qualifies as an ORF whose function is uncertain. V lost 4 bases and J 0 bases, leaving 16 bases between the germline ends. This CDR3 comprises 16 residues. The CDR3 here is CASSPEPGLYSYEQYF. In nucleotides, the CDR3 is TGCGCCAGCAGTCCTGAACCGGGACTCTACTCCTACGAGCAGTACTTC.

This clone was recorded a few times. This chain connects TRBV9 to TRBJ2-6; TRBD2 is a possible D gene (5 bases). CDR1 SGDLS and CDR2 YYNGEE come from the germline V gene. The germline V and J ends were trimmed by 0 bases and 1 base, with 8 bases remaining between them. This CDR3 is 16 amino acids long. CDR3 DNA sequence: TGTGCCAGCAGCGTAGCTTCGGGATCTGGGGCCAACGTCCTGACTTTC. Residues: CASSVASGSGANVLTF.